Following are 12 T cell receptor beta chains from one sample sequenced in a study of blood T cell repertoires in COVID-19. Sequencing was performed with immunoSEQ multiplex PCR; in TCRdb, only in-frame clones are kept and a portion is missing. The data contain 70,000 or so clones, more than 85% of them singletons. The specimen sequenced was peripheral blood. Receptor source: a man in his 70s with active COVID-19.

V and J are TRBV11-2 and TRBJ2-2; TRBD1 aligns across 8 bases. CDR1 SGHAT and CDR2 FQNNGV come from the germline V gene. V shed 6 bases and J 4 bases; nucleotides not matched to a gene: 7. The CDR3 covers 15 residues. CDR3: CASSRLQGATGELFF. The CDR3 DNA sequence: TGTGCCAGCAGTAGACTGCAGGGGGCCACCGGGGAGCTGTTTTTT.

CDR3 amino acids: CASSLDFGNEQFF. The CDR3 DNA is TGTGCCAGCAGCTTAGACTTCGGCAATGAGCAGTTCTTC. V usage is TRBV7-2 and J usage is TRBJ2-1; D gene unclear. There are 13 residues in the CDR3. Germline V lookup: CDR1 SGHTA, CDR2 FQGNSA. Trimming removed 1 base at V and 6 bases at J, with 7 bases between.

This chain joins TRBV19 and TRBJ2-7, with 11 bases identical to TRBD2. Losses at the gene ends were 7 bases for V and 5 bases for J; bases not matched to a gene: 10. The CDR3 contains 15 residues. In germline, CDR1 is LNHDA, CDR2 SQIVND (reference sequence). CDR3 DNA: TGTGCCAGTACCATCGGTCTAGCGGGAGGAGACGAGCAGTACTTC. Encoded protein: CASTIGLAGGDEQYF.

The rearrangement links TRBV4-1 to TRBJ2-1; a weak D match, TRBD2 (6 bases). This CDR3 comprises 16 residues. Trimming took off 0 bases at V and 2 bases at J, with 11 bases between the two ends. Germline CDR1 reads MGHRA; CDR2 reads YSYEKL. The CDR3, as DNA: TGCGCCAGCAGCCAAGATGCCAGCGGGCCCTACAATGAGCAGTTCTTC. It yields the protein CASSQDASGPYNEQFF.

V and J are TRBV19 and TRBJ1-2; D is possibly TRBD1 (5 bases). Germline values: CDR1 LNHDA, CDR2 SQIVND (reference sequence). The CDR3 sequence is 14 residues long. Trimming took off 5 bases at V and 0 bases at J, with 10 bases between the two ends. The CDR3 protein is CASSPLGPNYGYTF. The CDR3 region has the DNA TGTGCCAGTAGTCCGCTGGGGCCTAACTATGGCTACACCTTC.

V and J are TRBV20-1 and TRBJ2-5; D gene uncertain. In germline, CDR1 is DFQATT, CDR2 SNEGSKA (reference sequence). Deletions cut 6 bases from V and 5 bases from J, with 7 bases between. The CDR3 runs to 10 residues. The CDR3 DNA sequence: TGCAGTGCCACCCAGGAGACCCAGTACTTC. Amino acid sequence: CSATQETQYF.

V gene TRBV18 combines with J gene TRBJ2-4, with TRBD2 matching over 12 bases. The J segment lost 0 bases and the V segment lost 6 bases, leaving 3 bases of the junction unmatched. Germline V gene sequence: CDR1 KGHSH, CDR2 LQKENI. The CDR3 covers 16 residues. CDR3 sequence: CASSPGLAGAKNIQYF. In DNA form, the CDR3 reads TGTGCCAGCTCGCCGGGACTAGCGGGAGCCAAAAACATTCAGTACTTC.

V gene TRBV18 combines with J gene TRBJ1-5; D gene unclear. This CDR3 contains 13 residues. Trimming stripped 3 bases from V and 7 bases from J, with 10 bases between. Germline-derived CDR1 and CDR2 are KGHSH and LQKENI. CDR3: CASSPELEQPQHF. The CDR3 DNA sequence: TGTGCCAGCTCACCCGAGCTCGAACAGCCCCAGCATTTT.

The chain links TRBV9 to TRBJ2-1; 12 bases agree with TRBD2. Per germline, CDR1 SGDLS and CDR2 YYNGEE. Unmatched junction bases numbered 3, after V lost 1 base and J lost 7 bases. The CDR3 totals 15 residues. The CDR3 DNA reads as TGTGCCAGCAGCGTAAGGACTAGCGGGACTAATGAGCAGTTCTTC. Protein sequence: CASSVRTSGTNEQFF.

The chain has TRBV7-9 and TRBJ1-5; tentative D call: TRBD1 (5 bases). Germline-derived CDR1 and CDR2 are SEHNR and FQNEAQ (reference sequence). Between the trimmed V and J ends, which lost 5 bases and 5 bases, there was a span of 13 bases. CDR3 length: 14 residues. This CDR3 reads CASSQGGADQPQHF. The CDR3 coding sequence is TGTGCCAGCAGCCAGGGCGGGGCGGATCAGCCCCAGCATTTT.

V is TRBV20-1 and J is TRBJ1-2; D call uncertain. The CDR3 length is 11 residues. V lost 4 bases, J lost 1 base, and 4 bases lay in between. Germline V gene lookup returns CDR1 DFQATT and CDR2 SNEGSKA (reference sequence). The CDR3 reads CSATVNYGYTF. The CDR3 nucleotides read TGCAGTGCTACAGTTAACTATGGCTACACCTTC.

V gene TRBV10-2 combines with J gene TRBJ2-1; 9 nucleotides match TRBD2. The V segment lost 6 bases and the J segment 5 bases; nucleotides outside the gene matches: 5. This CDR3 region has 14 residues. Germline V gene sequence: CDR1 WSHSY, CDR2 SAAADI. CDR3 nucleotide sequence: TGCGCCAGCAGGGGAGCGGGAGGCCACAATGAGCAGTTCTTC. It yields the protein CASRGAGGHNEQFF.